The 20 T cell receptor beta chains below come from one sample, sequenced in a study of blood T cell repertoires in COVID-19. The protocol was immunoSEQ multiplex PCR, while the TCRdb copy is restricted to in-frame clones and leaves out a portion. The repertoire holds fewer than 350,000 clones, with roughly nine tenths as singletons. The sequenced material came from peripheral blood. All receptors derive from a man in his forties or fifties with active or convalescent COVID-19.

This clone was detected once. This rearrangement joins TRBV9 to TRBJ2-1; D is perhaps TRBD2 (6 bases). Germline CDR1 SGDLS, CDR2 YYNGEE. V was pared by 3 bases and J by 9 bases, with 16 bases between. The CDR3 has 14 residues. The CDR3 reads CASSAPGGDGEQFF. As DNA, the CDR3 is TGTGCCAGCAGCGCCCCTGGAGGGGATGGTGAGCAGTTCTTC.

The chain uses TRBV6-5 and TRBJ2-3, with 11 positions matching TRBD2. Germline CDR1 and CDR2: MNHEY and SVGAGI. CDR3 length: 15 amino acids. The V gene end was trimmed by 4 bases and the J gene end by 5 bases; junction bases not matched to a gene: 5. CDR3 DNA: TGTGCCAGCAGTTCTCTAGCGGGGGGCAGAGATACGCAGTATTTT. Translation gives CASSSLAGGRDTQYF.

In its sample, this clone was seen a few times. J is TRBJ1-5 and V is TRBV4-1; the D is unclear. Germline CDR1 is MGHRA and CDR2 is YSYEKL. The CDR3 runs to 12 residues. V shed 0 bases and J shed 11 bases, with 8 bases lying between them. The CDR3 DNA follows: TGCGCCAGCAGCCAAGACATAGCGGCCCAGCATTTT. Translation: CASSQDIAAQHF.

A word on this clone: One end of the junction varies from germline; a read error may be responsible. The rearrangement uses TRBV12-3 or TRBV12-4 and TRBJ1-1; D is unresolved. The CDR3 sequence is 13 residues long. The CDR3 protein is CAGRRVLNTEAFF. The CDR3 coding sequence is TGTGCCGGCAGACGGGTCCTGAACACTGAAGCTTTCTTT.

The J gene is TRBJ1-2, the V gene TRBV5-1, with 8 positions matching TRBD1. The CDR3 is made up of 14 amino acids. J gave up 1 base and V 3 bases, and 2 bases lay outside the gene matches. Germline V lookup: CDR1 SGHRS, CDR2 YFSETQ. The CDR3 bases are TGCGCCAGCAGCTCGGGACAGGATAACTATGGCTACACCTTC. It codes for CASSSGQDNYGYTF.

This chain connects TRBV19 to TRBJ1-6; TRBD1 agrees at 9 bases. There are 14 residues in the CDR3. The ends lost 3 bases at V and 7 bases at J; junction bases unmatched: 1. Germline V gives CDR1 LNHDA, CDR2 SQIVND (reference sequence). The CDR3 sequence: CASSMTGGNSPLHF. The CDR3 nucleotides are TGTGCCAGTAGTATGACAGGGGGAAATTCACCCCTCCACTTT. Filled out from reference TRBV19 and TRBJ1-6, the complete variable domain reads DGGITQSPKYLFRKEGQNVTLSCEQNLNHDAMYWYRQDPGQGLRLIYYSQIVNDFQKGDIAEGYSVSREKKESFPLTVTSAQKNPTAFYLCASSMTGGNSPLHFGNGTRLTVT.

The V gene is TRBV29-1, the J gene TRBJ1-4, with TRBD1 matching 10 bases. The CDR3 consists of 14 residues. The germline V gene encodes CDR1 SQVTM and CDR2 ANQGSEA. Trimming cost V 3 bases and J 8 bases; bases outside gene matches: 6. CDR3 in DNA: TGCAGCGTTGAGGTGGGGGACAGGGGAGAAAAACTGTTTTTT. This translates into CSVEVGDRGEKLFF.

This clone has just a few counts. V gene TRBV4-1 combines with J gene TRBJ2-7; TRBD2 matches 12 bases. The CDR3 length is 14 residues. From germline, CDR1 is MGHRA and CDR2 YSYEKL. With V trimmed by 8 bases and J by 4 bases, 6 bases remained unmatched. CDR3 sequence reads: CASSGLAGTYEQYF. The CDR3 DNA is TGCGCCAGCTCAGGACTAGCGGGGACTTACGAGCAGTACTTC.

J is TRBJ2-7 and V is TRBV28; no definite D call. Germline V CDR1 and CDR2: MDHEN, SYDVKM. V dropped 5 bases and J dropped 2 bases, with 16 bases sitting between them. The CDR3 spans 15 residues. The CDR3 loop is CASSLQTERTYEQYF. CDR3 nucleotides: TGTGCCAGCAGTCTCCAGACGGAGAGAACCTACGAGCAGTACTTC.

The chain employs TRBV19 and TRBJ1-1; weak D call: TRBD1 (5 bases). This CDR3 region has 13 residues. V shed 7 bases and J shed 1 base, with 10 bases lying between them. Germline V gene lookup returns CDR1 LNHDA and CDR2 SQIVND (reference sequence). The CDR3 sequence is CASKPGGNTEAFF. In nucleotides, the CDR3 is TGTGCCAGTAAACCCGGGGGGAACACTGAAGCTTTCTTT.

A note on this clone: The sample holds other DNA sequences that translate to the same CDR3. This chain links TRBV3-1 (or the pseudogene TRBV3-2) with TRBJ1-4; D may be TRBD1 (6 bases). The V gene's germline CDR1 is LGHDT and CDR2 YNNKEL (reference sequence). The CDR3 runs to 15 residues. Trimming left V 3 bases short and J 4 bases short, with 12 bases between. The CDR3 DNA reads as TGTGCCAGCAGCCAGGCACAGGGAATTAATGAAAAACTGTTTTTT. Amino acids: CASSQAQGINEKLFF.

J is TRBJ1-2 and V is TRBV6-5; D might be TRBD1 (6 bases). Germline CDR1 MNHEY, CDR2 SVGAGI. Trimming pared 10 bases from V and 0 bases from J, leaving 12 bases between. CDR3 length: 13 amino acids. CDR3: CANPQGANYGYTF. For the CDR3, the DNA is TGTGCCAACCCACAGGGAGCTAACTATGGCTACACCTTC.

Written as DNA, the CDR3 is TGCGCCAGCAGCTTGGCCCCATTCGCAGCGCGGAACACTGAAGCTTTCTTT. Amino acid sequence: CASSLAPFAARNTEAFF. The chain joins TRBV5-1 to TRBJ1-1; no firm D call. There are 17 residues in the CDR3. The ends were cut back, 0 bases at V and 1 base at J, with 16 bases in the middle. Germline V gene sequence: CDR1 SGHRS, CDR2 YFSETQ.

V is TRBV18 and J is TRBJ1-2; D is uncertain. Trimming cost V 2 bases and J 4 bases, with 17 bases left between them. Germline CDR1 is KGHSH and CDR2 is LQKENI. The CDR3 loop spans 16 amino acids. CDR3 in amino acids: CASSPKSGGWGYGYTF. The CDR3 DNA follows: TGTGCCAGCTCACCAAAAAGTGGAGGATGGGGCTATGGCTACACCTTC.

This rearrangement joins TRBV11-2 to TRBJ1-2; no reliable D call. The CDR3 length is 14 residues. Trimming took 1 base from V and 8 from J, leaving 14 bases between them. Per the germline V gene, CDR1 is SGHAT and CDR2 is FQNNGV. The CDR3 coding sequence is TGTGCCAGCAGCTTAGTTGACACCGGATGGGGCTACACCTTC. Translating it yields CASSLVDTGWGYTF.

The CDR3 coding sequence is TGCAGCGTTGATAGGGCTAGCGGGAGTTTAGAGACCCAGTACTTC. Protein product: CSVDRASGSLETQYF. The chain recombines TRBV29-1 with TRBJ2-5; TRBD2 aligns across 10 bases. Germline CDR1 SQVTM, CDR2 ANQGSEA. The V segment lost 3 bases and the J segment 4 bases; nucleotides outside the gene matches: 8. The length of the CDR3 is 15 residues.

J is TRBJ1-6 and V is TRBV13; 9 bases align to TRBD1. V was clipped by 5 bases and J by 9 bases; unmatched bases: 5. Germline loops: CDR1 PRHDT, CDR2 FYEKMQ (reference sequence). This CDR3 is 14 amino acids long. The DNA of the CDR3 is TGTGCCAGCAGCCCCGGGACAGGGATTTCACCCCTCCACTTT. Its translation is CASSPGTGISPLHF.

This sequence joins TRBV24-1 and TRBJ2-3, with 8 bases lining up with TRBD2. The CDR3 loop spans 14 amino acids. V shed 9 bases, J shed 2 bases, and the junction held 6 bases outside the gene matches. CDR1 is KGHDR and CDR2 is SFDVKD in the germline V gene. The CDR3 DNA sequence: TGTGCCACCGACTCTAGCGGGCCCACAGATACGCAGTATTTT. Amino acid sequence: CATDSSGPTDTQYF.

The chain has TRBV7-3 and TRBJ2-7, with TRBD1 as a possible D gene (5 bases). Trimming pared 7 bases from V and 7 bases from J, leaving 20 bases between. The germline V gene has CDR1 SGHTA and CDR2 FQGTGA. This CDR3 spans 14 amino acids. CDR3 nucleotides: TGTGCCAGCACCGAAACCCTCTACAAGGGGGAGCAGTACTTC. Amino acids: CASTETLYKGEQYF.

The V gene is TRBV27, the J gene TRBJ1-2; the D is unclear. V lost 2 bases to trimming and J lost 4 bases, with 14 bases between them. CDR1 is MNHEY and CDR2 is SMNVEV in the germline V gene (reference sequence). The CDR3 sequence is 15 residues long. Here the CDR3 DNA reads TGTGCCAGCAGTTTAGAAGAGGGCGCGAGCTATGGCTACACCTTC. It is translated as CASSLEEGASYGYTF.